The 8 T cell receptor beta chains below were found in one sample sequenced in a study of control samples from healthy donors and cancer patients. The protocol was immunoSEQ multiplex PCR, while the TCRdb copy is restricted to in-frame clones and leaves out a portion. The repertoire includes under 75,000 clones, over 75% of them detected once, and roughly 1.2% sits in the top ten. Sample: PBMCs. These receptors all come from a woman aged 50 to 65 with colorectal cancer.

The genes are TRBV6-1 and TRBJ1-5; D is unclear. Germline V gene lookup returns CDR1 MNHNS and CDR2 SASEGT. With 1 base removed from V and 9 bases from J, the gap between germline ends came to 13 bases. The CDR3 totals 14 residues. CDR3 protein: CASSEESWGRPQHF. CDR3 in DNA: TGTGCCAGCAGTGAAGAGAGCTGGGGTCGGCCCCAGCATTTT.

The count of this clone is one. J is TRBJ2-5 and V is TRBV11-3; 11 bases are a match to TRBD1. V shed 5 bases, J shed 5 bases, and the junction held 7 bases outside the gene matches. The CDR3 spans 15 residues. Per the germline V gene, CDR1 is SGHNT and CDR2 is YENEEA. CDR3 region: CASSPRTGGGETQYF. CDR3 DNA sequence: TGTGCCAGCAGCCCCCGGACAGGGGGCGGGGAGACCCAGTACTTC.

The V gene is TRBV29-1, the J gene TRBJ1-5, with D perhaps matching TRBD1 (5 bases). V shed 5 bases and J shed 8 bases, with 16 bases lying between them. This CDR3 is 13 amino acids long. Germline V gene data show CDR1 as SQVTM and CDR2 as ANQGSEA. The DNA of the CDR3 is TGCAGCGTTCGGACCTTACTGGGGGAGCCCCAGCATTTT. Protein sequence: CSVRTLLGEPQHF.

For the CDR3, the DNA is TGTGCCAGCGGTGAGGGGTTGGCCGGGGAGCTGTTTTTT. It encodes CASGEGLAGELFF. The chain employs TRBV18 and TRBJ2-2; D tentatively fits TRBD1 or TRBD2 (5 bases each). CDR3 length: 13 residues. V was clipped by 8 bases and J by 6 bases, with 13 bases between them. Germline CDR1 KGHSH, CDR2 LQKENI.

The CDR3 is CASRVRERYGYTF. CDR3 sequence (DNA): TGTGCCAGTAGGGTCCGGGAGCGCTATGGCTACACCTTC. J is TRBJ1-2 and V is TRBV19; D call uncertain. This CDR3 is 13 amino acids long. With 6 bases removed from V and 4 bases from J, the gap between germline ends came to 12 bases. The germline V gene encodes CDR1 LNHDA and CDR2 SQIVND (reference sequence).

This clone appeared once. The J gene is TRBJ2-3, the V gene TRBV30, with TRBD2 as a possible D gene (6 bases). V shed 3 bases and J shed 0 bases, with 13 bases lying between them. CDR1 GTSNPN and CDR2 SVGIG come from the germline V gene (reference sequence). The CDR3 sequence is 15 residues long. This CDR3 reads CAWRGPGASTDTQYF. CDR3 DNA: TGTGCCTGGAGAGGTCCGGGAGCTAGCACAGATACGCAGTATTTT.

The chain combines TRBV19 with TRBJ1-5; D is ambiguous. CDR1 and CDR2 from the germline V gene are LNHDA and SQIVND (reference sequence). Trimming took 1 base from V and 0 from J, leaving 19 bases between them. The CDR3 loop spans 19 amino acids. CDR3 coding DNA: TGTGCCAGTAGTATAGTTTTAGGGTTCGGCTTATATAGCAATCAGCCCCAGCATTTT. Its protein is CASSIVLGFGLYSNQPQHF.

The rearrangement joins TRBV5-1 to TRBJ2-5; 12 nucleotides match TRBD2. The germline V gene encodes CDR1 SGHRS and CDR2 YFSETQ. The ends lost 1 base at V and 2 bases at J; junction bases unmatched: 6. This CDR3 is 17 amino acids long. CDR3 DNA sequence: TGCGCCAGCAGCTTGACTAGCGGGGGGCCAGCGCAAGAGACCCAGTACTTC. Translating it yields CASSLTSGGPAQETQYF.